A single sample gave rise to the 32 T cell receptor beta chains below, sequenced in a study of blood T cells in healthy people across ages. A second roughly 7 to 11 cycle PCR used barcoded and J-beta primers. TCRdb called the 5' RACE reads again in MiXCR, with one record for every CDR3 protein. The sample includes some 880,000 distinct CDR3 sequences, 30% to 45% seen only once; the top ten take over 10%. Specimen: blood. These receptor sequences come from a man aged 18 to 29 in good health.

The chain is built from TRBV7-3 and TRBJ2-2; the match to TRBD1 covers 9 bases. With 5 bases clipped from V and 3 bases from J, the junction kept 4 bases outside the gene matches. The CDR3 runs to 15 residues. Germline V gene lookup returns CDR1 SGHTA and CDR2 FQGTGA. CDR3 in amino acids: CASSRTGVDTGELFF. DNA of the CDR3: TGTGCCAGCAGCCGGACAGGGGTGGACACCGGGGAGCTGTTTTTT.

The chain carries TRBV6-6 and TRBJ2-2; TRBD1 matches at 11 bases. Germline V gives CDR1 MNHNY, CDR2 SVGAGI (reference sequence). V was clipped by 5 bases and J by 5 bases; unmatched bases: 7. The CDR3 spans 16 residues. The CDR3 loop reads CASSKPGQGGTGELFF. Written as DNA, the CDR3 is TGTGCCAGCAGTAAACCGGGACAGGGGGGGACCGGGGAGCTGTTTTTT.

This clonotype has just a few counts. The chain has TRBV7-2 and TRBJ2-1; D gene ambiguous. Germline V gene data show CDR1 as SGHTA and CDR2 as FQGNSA. The CDR3 extends over 15 amino acids. The V gene lost 2 bases and the J gene lost 6 bases, with 14 bases spanning the gap. The CDR3 is CASSLRRPMGNEQFF. For the CDR3, the DNA is TGTGCCAGCAGCTTAAGGCGGCCGATGGGCAATGAGCAGTTCTTC.

This clonotype has at least ten counts. The V gene is TRBV11-2, the J gene TRBJ2-3; TRBD1 matches at 7 bases. CDR3 size: 14 residues. Per the germline V gene, CDR1 is SGHAT and CDR2 is FQNNGV. The V gene end was trimmed by 3 bases and the J gene end by 2 bases; junction bases not matched to a gene: 2. The CDR3 is CASSLGQITDTQYF. CDR3 bases: TGTGCCAGCAGCTTGGGACAGATCACAGATACGCAGTATTTT.

This clonotype was counted many times. V is TRBV20-1 and J is TRBJ2-3; 9 nucleotides align to TRBD2. The V gene's germline CDR1 is DFQATT and CDR2 SNEGSKA (reference sequence). The CDR3 extends over 15 amino acids. The V segment lost 5 bases and the J segment 2 bases; nucleotides outside the gene matches: 8. The CDR3 DNA reads TGCAGTGCTGACAGCGGGACTAGCCCCACAGATACGCAGTATTTT. It codes for CSADSGTSPTDTQYF.

CDR3 amino acids: CASSPQGPYYGYTF. CDR3 bases: TGTGCCAGCAGCCCCCAGGGACCCTACTATGGCTACACCTTC. The rearrangement links TRBV5-3 to TRBJ1-2; possible D gene TRBD1, 5 bases. TRBV5-3 is reported as an ORF; its role is uncertain. Trimming took 8 bases from V and 3 from J, leaving 17 bases between them. This CDR3 region has 14 residues.

This clonotype has a count of ten or more. The gene calls are TRBV12-3 or TRBV12-4 and TRBJ2-7; 9 bases fit TRBD1. Trimming at V came to 5 bases and at J to 6 bases, leaving 8 bases not matched to a gene. The CDR3 contains 14 residues. The CDR3 DNA sequence: TGTGCCAGCAGTCCAACAGGGGGCGAGGGCGAGCAGTACTTC. The encoded protein is CASSPTGGEGEQYF.

V gene TRBV6-5 combines with J gene TRBJ2-3; TRBD1 matches 8 bases. This CDR3 has 14 residues. CDR1 is MNHEY and CDR2 is SVGAGI in the germline V gene. The trim removed 4 bases at V and 6 bases at J, leaving 6 bases unmatched. The chain's CDR3 is CASSSGRTGDTQYF. In nucleotides, the CDR3 is TGTGCCAGCAGTTCCGGGCGGACAGGGGATACGCAGTATTTT.

The V gene is TRBV20-1, the J gene TRBJ2-7; D gene unclear. The CDR3 sequence is 16 residues long. Looked up from germline, CDR1 is DFQATT and CDR2 is SNEGSKA (reference sequence). V was trimmed by 0 bases and J by 4 bases, leaving 19 bases between them. The CDR3, as DNA: TGCAGTGCTAGAGATCGGCATGTATCTCAAGGATACGAGCAGTACTTC. This sequence encodes CSARDRHVSQGYEQYF.

The chain combines TRBV7-2 with TRBJ2-3; D unresolved. V was cut by 3 bases and J by 2 bases, with 24 bases left in between. Germline-derived CDR1 and CDR2 are SGHTA and FQGNSA. There are 19 residues in the CDR3. CDR3 protein: CASSLTYRATTHSTDTQYF. CDR3 nucleotides: TGTGCCAGCAGCTTGACATATCGGGCAACGACTCATTCCACAGATACGCAGTATTTT.

There are a few counts of this clonotype. J is TRBJ2-5 and V is TRBV27; 10 bases are a match to TRBD1. The CDR3 is 13 residues long. Germline V lookup: CDR1 MNHEY, CDR2 SMNVEV (reference sequence). The V segment lost 6 bases and the J segment 11 bases; nucleotides outside the gene matches: 9. The CDR3 loop reads CASSPWGTGVQYF. In DNA form, the CDR3 reads TGTGCCAGCAGCCCCTGGGGGACAGGGGTTCAGTACTTC.

This clonotype was detected many times. The chain is built from TRBV7-2 and TRBJ2-1; TRBD1 matches 7 bases. The ends lost 1 base at V and 3 bases at J; junction bases unmatched: 3. In germline, CDR1 is SGHTA, CDR2 FQGNSA. The CDR3 sequence is 15 residues long. The CDR3 DNA is TGTGCCAGCAGCTTAGGACAGGGCTTCTACAATGAGCAGTTCTTC. Translated: CASSLGQGFYNEQFF.

This clonotype came up a few times. The rearrangement joins TRBV7-2 to TRBJ2-3, with TRBD2 as a possible D gene (7 bases). The CDR3 is 18 residues long. Trimming shortened V by 5 bases and J by 5 bases, and 26 bases separated the two germline ends. Germline CDR1 and CDR2: SGHTA and FQGNSA. Here the CDR3 DNA reads TGTGCCAGCAGCCTAGATTCTCAGATGGGGGGGGCATTAGATACGCAGTATTTT. Residues: CASSLDSQMGGALDTQYF.

To note about this clonotype: A junction boundary mismatches the germline segment, possibly from a read error. The chain carries TRBV14 and TRBJ2-7; D gene ambiguous. This CDR3 has 15 residues. Germline lookup yields CDR1 SGHDN and CDR2 FVKESK. DNA for the CDR3: TGTGCCAGCAGCCAAGGTGCCGGAAACTCCTACGGGCAGTACTTC. This codes for CASSQGAGNSYGQYF.

In this sample, this clonotype turned up a few times. This sequence joins TRBV5-5 and TRBJ2-7; tentatively, D is TRBD2 (5 bases). The CDR3 sequence is 16 residues long. Per the germline V gene, CDR1 is SGHKS and CDR2 is YYEKEE (reference sequence). The V end lost 6 bases, the J end lost 2 bases, and 21 bases lay between the germline ends. The CDR3 loop is CASTPYPGELAYEQYF. The CDR3 DNA reads TGTGCCAGCACCCCATACCCCGGGGAGTTGGCCTACGAGCAGTACTTC.

The rearrangement uses TRBV7-9 and TRBJ2-1; tentatively, D is TRBD1 (7 bases). The CDR3 length is 15 residues. V was cut by 5 bases and J by 4 bases, with 15 bases left in between. Germline V lookup: CDR1 SEHNR, CDR2 FQNEAQ (reference sequence). CDR3 in DNA: TGTGCCAGCAGCGTCGCGGGACAGATTTACAATGAGCAGTTCTTC. Translated, it gives CASSVAGQIYNEQFF.

Notes on this clonotype: Being one base from a much bigger clone, this may be a read error. This chain links TRBV4-2 with TRBJ2-5; 8 bases are shared with TRBD1. Germline CDR1 LGHNA, CDR2 YNFKEQ. The CDR3 runs 17 residues. J was trimmed by 11 bases and V by 0 bases; bases with no gene match: 17. The CDR3 here is CASSQESGQGAYNEQYF. CDR3 nucleotide sequence: TGTGCCAGCAGCCAAGAAAGTGGGCAGGGGGCTTACAATGAGCAGTACTTC.

About this clonotype itself: A much more abundant neighbour one base away suggests this may be a read error. V gene TRBV12-3 or TRBV12-4 combines with J gene TRBJ1-4, with D possibly TRBD1 on 6 matching bases. Trimming stripped 5 bases from V and 7 bases from J, with 11 bases between. This CDR3 has 13 residues. This CDR3 is CASSRTEFEKLFF. For the CDR3, the DNA is TGTGCCAGCAGTCGGACAGAGTTTGAAAAACTGTTTTTT.

This clonotype came up a few times. The CDR3 DNA is TGCGCCAGCAGCTTGGAGGCTAGCGGAGGGGGTCCAGCAGATACGCAGTATTTT. Its protein is CASSLEASGGGPADTQYF. The V and J genes are TRBV5-1 and TRBJ2-3, with D tentatively TRBD2 (7 bases). Trimming removed 0 bases at V and 4 bases at J, with 21 bases between. This CDR3 contains 18 residues. Per the germline V gene, CDR1 is SGHRS and CDR2 is YFSETQ.

This clonotype was seen more than once but under ten times. V is TRBV5-1 and J is TRBJ2-4; D is unresolved. V was cut by 3 bases and J by 1 base, with 11 bases left in between. In germline, CDR1 is SGHRS, CDR2 YFSETQ. The CDR3 length is 15 residues. The CDR3 is CASSWRTSAKNIQYF. CDR3 DNA sequence: TGCGCCAGCAGCTGGCGGACCTCCGCCAAAAACATTCAGTACTTC.

This clonotype was counted ten times or more. The CDR3 loop is CASSFSNSPLHF. The CDR3 DNA sequence: TGTGCCAGCAGTTTTTCGAATTCACCCCTCCACTTT. The rearrangement uses TRBV12-3 or TRBV12-4 and TRBJ1-6; D is unclear. The V gene lost 3 bases and the J gene lost 7 bases, with 4 bases spanning the gap. This CDR3 is built from 12 residues.

This clonotype was recorded a few times. The chain recombines TRBV13 with TRBJ2-5; 7 bases align to TRBD2. The CDR3 spans 16 residues. In germline, CDR1 is PRHDT, CDR2 FYEKMQ (reference sequence). V trimming: 8 bases; J trimming: 1 base; junction bases outside the gene matches: 13. CDR3 in amino acids: CASRTKGGGGQETQYF. CDR3 sequence (DNA): TGTGCCAGCCGAACTAAGGGCGGCGGGGGCCAAGAGACCCAGTACTTC.

This clonotype was recorded at least ten times. This chain links TRBV29-1 with TRBJ2-5, with 7 bases identical to TRBD2. CDR3 size: 15 residues. In germline, CDR1 is SQVTM, CDR2 ANQGSEA. J was trimmed by 0 bases and V by 4 bases; bases with no gene match: 8. The chain's CDR3 is CSVGGASGDQETQYF. CDR3 sequence (DNA): TGCAGCGTTGGAGGAGCTAGCGGAGACCAAGAGACCCAGTACTTC.

This clonotype was seen more than once but under ten times. The chain joins TRBV20-1 to TRBJ1-5; D may be TRBD1 (5 bases). V lost 3 bases to trimming and J lost 3 bases, with 18 bases between them. The germline V gene has CDR1 DFQATT and CDR2 SNEGSKA (reference sequence). The CDR3 consists of 16 residues. CDR3 sequence (DNA): TGCAGTGCTAGTATATCCCCCGGGACGTACAATCAGCCCCAGCATTTT. Translated: CSASISPGTYNQPQHF.

The chain combines TRBV20-1 with TRBJ2-1, with D tentatively TRBD1 or TRBD2 (5 bases each). The V gene's germline CDR1 is DFQATT and CDR2 SNEGSKA (reference sequence). Trimming left V 4 bases short and J 10 bases short, with 14 bases between. This CDR3 has 12 residues. Written as DNA, the CDR3 is TGCAGTGCTAACCGGGACGAGGAGGAGCAGTTCTTC. It specifies CSANRDEEEQFF.

This clonotype was detected once. The chain has TRBV6-5 and TRBJ2-5; TRBD1 matches at 10 bases. There are 16 residues in the CDR3. CDR1 is MNHEY and CDR2 is SVGAGI in the germline V gene. V dropped 4 bases and J dropped 4; count of bases not matched to a gene: 9. CDR3 region: CASSSPRTGGLETQYF. In DNA form, the CDR3 reads TGTGCCAGCAGTTCGCCAAGGACAGGGGGGTTAGAGACCCAGTACTTC.

The CDR3 DNA sequence: TGCAGTGCTAAACCGGGGGGGCCGACAGATACGCAGTATTTT. Its protein product is CSAKPGGPTDTQYF. This sequence joins TRBV20-1 and TRBJ2-3, with 8 bases identical to TRBD2. Germline CDR1 is DFQATT and CDR2 is SNEGSKA (reference sequence). After removal of 4 bases from V and 3 bases from J, the junction contained 6 bases not matched to a gene. This CDR3 has 14 residues.

V and J are TRBV20-1 and TRBJ2-3, with 10 bases identical to TRBD2. CDR3 length equals 16 residues. Germline V gene sequence: CDR1 DFQATT, CDR2 SNEGSKA (reference sequence). V trimming: 0 bases; J trimming: 3 bases; junction bases outside the gene matches: 6. For the CDR3, the DNA is TGCAGTGCTAGAGATTTTCTAGCGGGGGTTACAGATACGCAGTATTTT. Amino acids: CSARDFLAGVTDTQYF.

The sample holds a few counts of this clonotype. This chain joins TRBV27 and TRBJ1-5; D remains ambiguous. The V gene's germline CDR1 is MNHEY and CDR2 SMNVEV (reference sequence). Trimming stripped 6 bases from V and 7 bases from J, with 16 bases between. The CDR3 is 14 amino acids. In DNA, the CDR3 is TGTGCCAGCAGCCCGGAGGGAGGGAGGCAGCCCCAGCATTTT. Translating it yields CASSPEGGRQPQHF.

This clonotype came up a few times. The chain joins TRBV5-1 to TRBJ1-2; D is possibly TRBD1 (5 bases). CDR1 is SGHRS and CDR2 is YFSETQ in the germline V gene. Trimming pared 4 bases from V and 8 bases from J, leaving 15 bases between. This CDR3 is built from 13 residues. The DNA of the CDR3 is TGCGCCAGCAGCCGGGACCGATCGCGAGGCTACACCTTC. It encodes CASSRDRSRGYTF.

A word on this clonotype: This may come from a read error, since a much larger clone is one base off. This CDR3 is missing its conserved last phenylalanine or tryptophan, likely due to a read error. The chain employs TRBV12-3 or TRBV12-4 and TRBJ2-3; 9 nucleotides agree with TRBD1. Trimming cost V 6 bases and J 1 base; bases outside gene matches: 5. The CDR3 has 15 residues. The CDR3 here is CASSPTGGGTDTQYS. As DNA, the CDR3 is TGTGCCAGCAGCCCGACAGGGGGTGGCACAGATACGCAGTATTCT.

This clonotype was found once. The chain joins TRBV20-1 to TRBJ1-1; 9 nucleotides match TRBD1. The V and J ends lost 7 bases and 2 bases, in that order; junction bases with no gene match: 8. The CDR3 length is 14 residues. Germline V gene lookup returns CDR1 DFQATT and CDR2 SNEGSKA (reference sequence). CDR3 sequence reads: CSVRQGGGNTEAFF. DNA for the CDR3: TGCAGTGTAAGACAGGGGGGGGGCAACACTGAAGCTTTCTTT.